The T cell receptor (beta chain) under discussion was sequenced for a study of control samples from healthy donors and cancer patients. The CDR3 has 17 residues. V gave up 1 base and J gave up 7 bases, with 19 bases separating them. CDR1 is SGHTA and CDR2 is FQGNSA in the germline V gene. Here immunoSEQ multiplex PCR was the method, and the copy in TCRdb shows in-frame clones only, minus some. Of 130,000 or so clones in the sample, approximately 94% are singletons; the top ten hold around 13%. V gene TRBV7-2 combines with J gene TRBJ1-4; D possibly corresponds to TRBD1 (5 bases). The receptor was isolated from a man in his forties or fifties in good health. Sequenced material: blood. CDR3 protein: CASSLGDVTGVGEKLFF. The CDR3, as DNA: TGTGCCAGCAGCTTAGGGGATGTCACGGGGGTTGGTGAAAAACTGTTTTTT.